This T cell receptor (beta chain) was retrieved from a study of T cell changes during pregnancy in multiple sclerosis. Libraries were prepared by immunoSEQ multiplex PCR; TCRdb keeps only in-frame clonotypes and omits some of them. The data contain approximately 34,000 clones, roughly 94% of them singletons. The TCR was taken from a female donor with multiple sclerosis, enrolled in a pregnancy study. The source was CD4+ T cells from peripheral blood mononuclear cells, collected after pregnancy.

The CDR3 DNA reads as TGTGCCAGCACACCGGGACAGGGATATCAGCCCCAGCATTTT. Protein: CASTPGQGYQPQHF. This chain connects TRBV2 to TRBJ1-5, with 9 positions matching TRBD1. This CDR3 spans 14 amino acids. J was trimmed by 5 bases and V by 7 bases; bases with no gene match: 6. Germline CDR1 reads SNHLY; CDR2 reads FYNNEI.